The 23 T cell receptor beta chains in this list originate from one sample, sequenced in a study of OX40 agonist ivuxolimab in advanced cancers. Generated by immunoSEQ multiplex PCR, the TCRdb table keeps only in-frame clones and is missing some. The sample consists of some 13,000 clones, around 87% of them appearing once. Here the sequenced sample was CD4+ or CD8+ T cells sorted from blood, taken in a trial of the OX40 agonist ivuxolimab. The receptors stem from an adult with an advanced solid tumor such as melanoma, head and neck, liver or kidney cancer.

The V gene is TRBV2, the J gene TRBJ2-2, with no clear D. CDR3 length equals 14 residues. The germline CDR1 and CDR2 sequences are SNHLY and FYNNEI. V was shortened by 6 bases and J by 1 base, with 9 bases between the two germline ends. CDR3 in amino acids: CASRTPRNTGELFF. The CDR3 DNA follows: TGTGCCAGCAGGACTCCACGGAACACCGGGGAGCTGTTTTTT.

The rearrangement uses TRBV6-6 and TRBJ2-1; 7 bases fit TRBD1. The CDR3 runs 14 residues. V dropped 8 bases and J dropped 10; count of bases not matched to a gene: 14. Germline lookup yields CDR1 MNHNY and CDR2 SVGAGI (reference sequence). The chain's CDR3 is CASCPRRDSREQFF. The CDR3 nucleotides are TGTGCCAGCTGTCCTCGTCGGGACAGTAGGGAGCAGTTCTTC.

The chain joins TRBV5-1 to TRBJ2-1, with 9 nucleotides matching TRBD1. The CDR3 is 15 amino acids. Germline-derived CDR1 and CDR2 are SGHRS and YFSETQ. With V trimmed by 6 bases and J by 2 bases, 6 bases remained unmatched. CDR3 coding DNA: TGCGCCAGCACCCCGGGACAGGGACCCTACAATGAGCAGTTCTTC. It is translated as CASTPGQGPYNEQFF.

This sequence joins TRBV4-2 and TRBJ2-1; 8 nucleotides align to TRBD2. This CDR3 comprises 13 residues. Germline V gene data show CDR1 as LGHNA and CDR2 as YNFKEQ. Trimming took 0 bases from V and 15 from J; bases not matched to a gene: 7. In DNA form, the CDR3 reads TGTGCCAGCAGCCAAGATCCCGGGGGGGCCGTGTTCTTC. It is translated as CASSQDPGGAVFF.

This clone was seen more than once but under ten times. The chain joins TRBV2 to TRBJ1-1; D perhaps matches TRBD1 (5 bases). Germline CDR1 SNHLY, CDR2 FYNNEI. The CDR3 consists of 12 residues. Trimming took 6 bases from V and 6 from J, leaving 11 bases between them. The CDR3 DNA follows: TGTGCCAGCAGGGGGGACCCCTCTGAAGCTTTCTTT. Translated, it gives CASRGDPSEAFF.

The chain joins TRBV11-2 to TRBJ1-5; possibly TRBD1 for D (5 bases). The germline gives CDR1 SGHAT, CDR2 FQNNGV. This CDR3 region has 15 residues. V was pared by 5 bases and J by 4 bases, with 15 bases between. The CDR3 coding sequence is TGTGCCAGCAGCCTCGATGCAGGGCGTAATCAGCCCCAGCATTTT. Translated: CASSLDAGRNQPQHF.

The CDR3 loop is CASSPVSGGNTGELFF. As DNA, the CDR3 is TGTGCCAGCAGCCCAGTTAGCGGGGGAAACACCGGGGAGCTGTTTTTT. The chain carries TRBV27 and TRBJ2-2, with 9 bases identical to TRBD2. The CDR3 is 16 residues long. CDR1 is MNHEY and CDR2 is SMNVEV in the germline V gene (reference sequence). V shed 6 bases and J 2 bases; nucleotides not matched to a gene: 7.

The J gene is TRBJ1-6, the V gene TRBV7-2, with D possibly TRBD1 on 6 matching bases. With 6 bases removed from V and 9 bases from J, the gap between germline ends came to 18 bases. Germline assignment: CDR1 SGHTA and CDR2 FQGNSA. There are 15 residues in the CDR3. Here the CDR3 DNA reads TGTGCCAGCAGTGGGGGCACACAGGGTTCTTCACCCCTCCACTTT. Translating it yields CASSGGTQGSSPLHF.

The chain has TRBV6-5 and TRBJ1-1; D unclear. CDR3 length equals 13 residues. The V gene's germline CDR1 is MNHEY and CDR2 SVGAGI. V was pared by 4 bases and J by 1 base, with 7 bases between. The CDR3 DNA reads TGTGCCAGCAGTTCGGGAAAGAACACTGAAGCTTTCTTT. Its translation: CASSSGKNTEAFF.

This clone was recorded once. The chain uses TRBV6-5 and TRBJ1-2, with 7 bases matching TRBD1. V gave up 6 bases and J gave up 4 bases; unmatched junction bases: 5. The CDR3 length is 13 residues. Looked up from germline, CDR1 is MNHEY and CDR2 is SVGAGI. The CDR3 reads CASSIRDSYGYTF. The CDR3, as DNA: TGTGCCAGCAGCATTCGGGACAGCTATGGCTACACCTTC.

The rearrangement uses TRBV27 and TRBJ1-6, with 7 bases aligning to TRBD1. Trimming took 5 bases from V and 10 from J; bases not matched to a gene: 8. The CDR3 is 14 residues long. Germline-derived CDR1 and CDR2 are MNHEY and SMNVEV (reference sequence). The CDR3 DNA sequence: TGTGCCAGCAGTCGCAGGGGGGGAGTCTCACCCCTCCACTTT. Its translation is CASSRRGGVSPLHF.

The V call is TRBV29-1, the J call TRBJ1-4; 9 bases line up with TRBD1. Germline V gene lookup returns CDR1 SQVTM and CDR2 ANQGSEA. The CDR3 sequence is 13 residues long. V shed 0 bases and J 8 bases; nucleotides not matched to a gene: 1. CDR3 DNA: TGCAGCGTTGAAGAGGGGACAGGGGAAAAACTGTTTTTT. Translation gives CSVEEGTGEKLFF.

DNA for the CDR3: TGTGCCAGCTCACCAGGGGCTAATGAAAAACTGTTTTTT. Translation: CASSPGANEKLFF. V and J are TRBV18 and TRBJ1-4; D gene ambiguous. CDR1 and CDR2 (germline): KGHSH, LQKENI. The CDR3 consists of 13 residues. V was trimmed by 2 bases and J by 3 bases, leaving 4 bases between them.

This clone occurred a few times. The chain links TRBV30 to TRBJ1-1, with D tentatively TRBD1 (5 bases). The CDR3 is 15 amino acids. V shed 1 base and J shed 7 bases, with 19 bases lying between them. Germline V gene sequence: CDR1 GTSNPN, CDR2 SVGIG (reference sequence). The CDR3 DNA is TGTGCCTGGAGTGCGTCCGGGACCCCAAGTGGTGAAGCTTTCTTT. Protein sequence: CAWSASGTPSGEAFF.

The J gene is TRBJ2-5, the V gene TRBV6-6; 7 bases are shared with TRBD1. The J call is doubtful: the DNA matches TRBJ2-7 better. Germline V gene sequence: CDR1 MNHNY, CDR2 SVGAGI (reference sequence). The CDR3 spans 13 residues. CDR3 residues: CASRVRDSYEQYF. The CDR3 DNA follows: TGTGCCAGCAGGGTCCGGGACAGCTACGAGCAGTACTTC.

CDR3 protein: CASSASRNEQFF. The CDR3 DNA reads as TGTGCCAGCAGTGCTAGCAGGAATGAGCAGTTCTTC. The V and J genes are TRBV6-1 and TRBJ2-1; TRBD2 might be the D (5 bases). The CDR3 is 12 residues long. The ends were cut back, 4 bases at V and 7 bases at J, with 8 bases in the middle. The germline V gene encodes CDR1 MNHNS and CDR2 SASEGT.

This clone was seen just once. The V gene is TRBV6-5, the J gene TRBJ2-7; D is possibly TRBD1 or TRBD2 (5 bases each). Germline V CDR1 and CDR2: MNHEY, SVGAGI. V lost 7 bases and J 3 bases, leaving 19 bases between the germline ends. This CDR3 region has 15 residues. CDR3: CASKKDRDGVYEQYF. CDR3 DNA: TGTGCCAGCAAAAAAGATCGGGACGGAGTCTACGAGCAGTACTTC.

As regards this clone: One end of the junction varies from germline; a read error may be responsible. The gene calls are TRBV6-4 and TRBJ2-2; D call uncertain. This CDR3 comprises 13 residues. In germline, CDR1 is MRHNA, CDR2 SNTAGT. In DNA form, the CDR3 reads TGTGCCAGCAGTGACATTAACATCGGGGAGCTGTTTTTT. Translated, it gives CASSDINIGELFF.

The chain has TRBV27 and TRBJ1-5; D possibly corresponds to TRBD1 (6 bases). There are 16 residues in the CDR3. Germline V gene sequence: CDR1 MNHEY, CDR2 SMNVEV (reference sequence). V lost 6 bases and J lost 2, with 17 bases in between. For the CDR3, the DNA is TGTGCCAGCAGCAAGAGACAGGCTGGGGGCAATCAGCCCCAGCATTTT. Translated, it gives CASSKRQAGGNQPQHF.

There are a few counts of this clone. The J gene is TRBJ2-3, the V gene TRBV12-5; D gene ambiguous. The V end was cut by 6 bases, the J end by 0 bases, with 10 bases between. This CDR3 contains 14 residues. The germline CDR1 and CDR2 sequences are LGHNT and FRNRAP. In DNA, the CDR3 is TGTGCTAGTGGGTCCCGGTTGAGCACAGATACGCAGTATTTT. Residues: CASGSRLSTDTQYF.

CDR3 DNA: TGTGCCAGCAGTGAAGTCGCGGGGGGCCGTTCTCCGCAGTATTTT. This encodes CASSEVAGGRSPQYF. The chain is built from TRBV2 and TRBJ2-3; 8 bases line up with TRBD2. Germline V gives CDR1 SNHLY, CDR2 FYNNEI. The CDR3 extends over 15 amino acids. The ends lost 1 base at V and 10 bases at J; junction bases unmatched: 10.

V usage is TRBV4-1 and J usage is TRBJ1-1, with D maybe TRBD1 (5 bases). The V gene's germline CDR1 is MGHRA and CDR2 YSYEKL. This CDR3 spans 16 amino acids. V was shortened by 2 bases and J by 3 bases, with 16 bases between the two germline ends. CDR3 amino acids: CASSQHRAGGDTEAFF. As DNA, the CDR3 is TGCGCCAGCAGCCAACATCGGGCGGGGGGGGACACTGAAGCTTTCTTT.

The chain couples TRBV2 to TRBJ2-5, with 12 bases fitting TRBD2. Unmatched junction bases numbered 9, after V lost 6 bases and J lost 10 bases. Germline V gene data show CDR1 as SNHLY and CDR2 as FYNNEI. The length of the CDR3 is 14 residues. The CDR3 loop reads CASRPSGGAWIQYF. As DNA, the CDR3 is TGTGCCAGCAGACCTAGCGGGGGGGCTTGGATCCAGTACTTC. The variable domain in full, completed from reference TRBV2 and TRBJ2-5, reads EPEVTQTPSHQVTQMGQEVILRCVPISNHLYFYWYRQILGQKVEFLVSFYNNEISEKSEIFDDQFSVERPDGSNFTLKIRSTKLEDSAMYFCASRPSGGAWIQYFGPGTRLLVL.